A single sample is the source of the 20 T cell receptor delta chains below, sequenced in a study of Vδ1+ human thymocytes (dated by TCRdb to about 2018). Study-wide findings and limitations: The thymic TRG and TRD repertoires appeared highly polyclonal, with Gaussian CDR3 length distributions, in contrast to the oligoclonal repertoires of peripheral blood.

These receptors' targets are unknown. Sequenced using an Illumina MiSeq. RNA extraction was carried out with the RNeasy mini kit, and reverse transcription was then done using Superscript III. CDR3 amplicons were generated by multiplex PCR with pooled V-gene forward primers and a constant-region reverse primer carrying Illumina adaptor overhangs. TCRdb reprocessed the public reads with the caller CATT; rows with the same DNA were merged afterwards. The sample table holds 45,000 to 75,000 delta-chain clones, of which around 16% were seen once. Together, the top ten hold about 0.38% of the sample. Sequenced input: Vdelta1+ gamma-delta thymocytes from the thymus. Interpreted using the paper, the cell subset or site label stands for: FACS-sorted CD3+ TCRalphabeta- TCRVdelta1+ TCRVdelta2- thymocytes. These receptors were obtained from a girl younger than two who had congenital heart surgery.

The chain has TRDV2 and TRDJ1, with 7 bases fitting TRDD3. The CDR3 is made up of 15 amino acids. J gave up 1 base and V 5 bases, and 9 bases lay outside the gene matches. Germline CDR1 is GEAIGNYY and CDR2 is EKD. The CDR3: CACGHWGSSTDKLIF. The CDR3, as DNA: TGTGCCTGTGGCCACTGGGGATCAAGCACCGATAAACTCATCTTT.

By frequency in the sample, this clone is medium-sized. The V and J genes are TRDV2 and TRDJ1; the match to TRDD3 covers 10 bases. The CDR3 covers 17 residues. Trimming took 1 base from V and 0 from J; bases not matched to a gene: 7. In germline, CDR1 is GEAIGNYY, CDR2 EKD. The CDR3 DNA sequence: TGTGCCTGTGACACGACTGGGGGATGCAGTGACACCGATAAACTCATCTTT. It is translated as CACDTTGGCSDTDKLIF.

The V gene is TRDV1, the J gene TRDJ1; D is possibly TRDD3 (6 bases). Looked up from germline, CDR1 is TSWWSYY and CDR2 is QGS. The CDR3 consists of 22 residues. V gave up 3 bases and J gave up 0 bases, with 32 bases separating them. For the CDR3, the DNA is TGTGCTCTTGGGGATACAAACCTTCGAACCGTACTGGGAGATCCGAACACCGATAAACTCATCTTT. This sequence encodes CALGDTNLRTVLGDPNTDKLIF.

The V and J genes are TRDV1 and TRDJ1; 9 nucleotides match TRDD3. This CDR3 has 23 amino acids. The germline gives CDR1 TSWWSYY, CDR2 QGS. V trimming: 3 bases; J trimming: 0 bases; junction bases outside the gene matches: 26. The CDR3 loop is CALGDRTSPGVEWGISDTDKLIF. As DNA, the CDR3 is TGTGCTCTTGGGGACCGGACATCACCCGGAGTGGAGTGGGGGATATCGGACACCGATAAACTCATCTTT.

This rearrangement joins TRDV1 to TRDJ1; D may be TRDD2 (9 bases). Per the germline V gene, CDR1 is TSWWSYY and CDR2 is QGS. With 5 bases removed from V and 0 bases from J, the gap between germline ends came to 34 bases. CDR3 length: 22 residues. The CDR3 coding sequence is TGTGCTCTTGGGCCTAACCGGCCTTCCTACGCGACTGGGGGCCGTTACACCGATAAACTCATCTTT. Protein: CALGPNRPSYATGGRYTDKLIF.

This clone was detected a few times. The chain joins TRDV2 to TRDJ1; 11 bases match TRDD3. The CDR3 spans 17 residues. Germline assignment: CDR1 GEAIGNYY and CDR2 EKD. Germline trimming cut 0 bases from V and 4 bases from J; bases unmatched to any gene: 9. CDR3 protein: CACDTEVGDTRFDKLIF. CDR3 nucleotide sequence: TGTGCCTGTGACACCGAGGTGGGGGATACGCGTTTCGATAAACTCATCTTT.

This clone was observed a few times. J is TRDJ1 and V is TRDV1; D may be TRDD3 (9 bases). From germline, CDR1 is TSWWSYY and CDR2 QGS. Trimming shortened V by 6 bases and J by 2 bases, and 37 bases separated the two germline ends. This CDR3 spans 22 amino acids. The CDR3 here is CALGGLHLPIRFLGDATDKLIF. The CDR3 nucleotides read TGTGCTCTTGGAGGCCTCCACCTTCCTATTCGCTTCCTGGGGGATGCTACCGATAAACTCATCTTT.

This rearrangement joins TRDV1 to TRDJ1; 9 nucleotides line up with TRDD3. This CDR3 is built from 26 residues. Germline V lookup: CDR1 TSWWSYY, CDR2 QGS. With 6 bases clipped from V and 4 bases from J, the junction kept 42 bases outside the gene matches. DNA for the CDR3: TGTGCTCTTGGCCGCCTCCTAATATACTGGGGGACCGAGGGGGATATTACGGGGAATAATATCGATAAACTCATCTTT. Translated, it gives CALGRLLIYWGTEGDITGNNIDKLIF.

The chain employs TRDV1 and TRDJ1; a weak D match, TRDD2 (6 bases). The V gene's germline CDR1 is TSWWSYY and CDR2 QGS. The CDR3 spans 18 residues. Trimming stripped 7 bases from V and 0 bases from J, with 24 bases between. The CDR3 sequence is CALELNPTGLPYTDKLIF. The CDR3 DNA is TGTGCTCTTGAGTTAAATCCTACGGGACTCCCGTACACCGATAAACTCATCTTT.

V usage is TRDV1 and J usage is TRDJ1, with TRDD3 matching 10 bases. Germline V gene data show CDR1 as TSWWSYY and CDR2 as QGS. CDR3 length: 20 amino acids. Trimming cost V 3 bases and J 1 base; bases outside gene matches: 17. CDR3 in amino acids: CALGEQGGGYASSITDKLIF. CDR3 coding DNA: TGTGCTCTTGGGGAGCAAGGAGGGGGATACGCATCTAGTATCACCGATAAACTCATCTTT.

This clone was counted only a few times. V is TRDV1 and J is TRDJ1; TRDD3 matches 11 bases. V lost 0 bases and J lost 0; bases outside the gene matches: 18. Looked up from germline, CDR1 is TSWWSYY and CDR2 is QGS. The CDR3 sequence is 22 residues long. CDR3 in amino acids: CALGELPTTDGGYANYTDKLIF. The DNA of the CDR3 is TGTGCTCTTGGGGAACTACCGACTACGGATGGGGGATACGCCAATTACACCGATAAACTCATCTTT.

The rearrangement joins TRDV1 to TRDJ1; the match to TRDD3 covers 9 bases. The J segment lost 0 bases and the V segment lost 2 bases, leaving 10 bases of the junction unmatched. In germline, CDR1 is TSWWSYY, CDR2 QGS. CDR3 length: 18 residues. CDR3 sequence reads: CALGEISYWGNHTDKLIF. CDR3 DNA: TGTGCTCTTGGGGAAATTTCGTACTGGGGGAACCACACCGATAAACTCATCTTT.

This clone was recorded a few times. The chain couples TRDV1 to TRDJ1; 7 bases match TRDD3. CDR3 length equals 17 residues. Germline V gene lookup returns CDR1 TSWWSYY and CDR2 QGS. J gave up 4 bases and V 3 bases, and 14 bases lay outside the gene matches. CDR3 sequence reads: CALGELYVEGYSDKLIF. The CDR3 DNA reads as TGTGCTCTTGGGGAGCTCTACGTCGAGGGATACAGCGATAAACTCATCTTT.

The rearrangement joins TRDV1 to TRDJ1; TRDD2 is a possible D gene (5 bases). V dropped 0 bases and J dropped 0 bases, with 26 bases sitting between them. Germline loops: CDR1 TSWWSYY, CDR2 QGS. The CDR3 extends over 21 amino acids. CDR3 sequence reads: CALGELEPYSSTSSYTDKLIF. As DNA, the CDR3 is TGTGCTCTTGGGGAACTAGAGCCCTACTCTAGTACTAGTTCGTACACCGATAAACTCATCTTT.

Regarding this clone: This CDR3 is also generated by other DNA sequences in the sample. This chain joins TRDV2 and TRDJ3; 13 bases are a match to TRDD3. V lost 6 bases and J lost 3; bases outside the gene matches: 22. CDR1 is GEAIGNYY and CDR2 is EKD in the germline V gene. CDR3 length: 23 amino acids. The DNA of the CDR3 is TGTGCCTGTCTTGAACGCCGGGCGCACTGGGGGATACGCATTTTCTGGGACACCCGACAGATGTTTTTC. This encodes CACLERRAHWGIRIFWDTRQMFF.

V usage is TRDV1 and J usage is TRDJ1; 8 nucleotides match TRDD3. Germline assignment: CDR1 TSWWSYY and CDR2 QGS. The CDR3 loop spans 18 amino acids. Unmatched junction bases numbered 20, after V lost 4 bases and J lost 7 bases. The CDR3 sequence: CALGGPEGLLGGYLKLIF. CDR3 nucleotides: TGTGCTCTTGGGGGACCGGAGGGTCTACTGGGGGGCTACCTTAAACTCATCTTT.

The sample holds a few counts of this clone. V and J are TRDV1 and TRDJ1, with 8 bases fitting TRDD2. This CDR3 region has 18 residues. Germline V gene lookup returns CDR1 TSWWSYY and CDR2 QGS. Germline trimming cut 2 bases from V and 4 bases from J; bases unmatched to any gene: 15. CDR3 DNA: TGTGCTCTTGGGGAAGACTCTTCCTACGGGTTGGGCTACGATAAACTCATCTTT. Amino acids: CALGEDSSYGLGYDKLIF.

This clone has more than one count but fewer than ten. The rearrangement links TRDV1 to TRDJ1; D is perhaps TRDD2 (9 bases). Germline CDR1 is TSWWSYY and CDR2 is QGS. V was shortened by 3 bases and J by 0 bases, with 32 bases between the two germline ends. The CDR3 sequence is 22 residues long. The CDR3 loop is CALGDRRPSYFSGGPYTDKLIF. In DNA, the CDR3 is TGTGCTCTTGGGGATCGACGGCCTTCCTACTTCTCTGGGGGACCCTACACCGATAAACTCATCTTT.

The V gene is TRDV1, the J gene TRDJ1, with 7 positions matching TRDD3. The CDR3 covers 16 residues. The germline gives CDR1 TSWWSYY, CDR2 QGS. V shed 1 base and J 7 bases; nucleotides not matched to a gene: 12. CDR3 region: CALGEPLQDWGTKLIF. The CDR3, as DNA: TGTGCTCTTGGGGAACCCCTTCAAGACTGGGGCACTAAACTCATCTTT.

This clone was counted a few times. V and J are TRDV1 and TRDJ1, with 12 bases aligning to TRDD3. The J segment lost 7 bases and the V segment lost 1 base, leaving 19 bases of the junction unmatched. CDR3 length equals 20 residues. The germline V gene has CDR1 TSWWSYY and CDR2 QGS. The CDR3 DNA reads TGTGCTCTTGGGGAACCTCGACTCCTCCCTACTGGGGGATACCCCGGTAAACTCATCTTT. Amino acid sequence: CALGEPRLLPTGGYPGKLIF.